These T cell receptor beta chains were read from a single sample in a study of post-analysis software for immune sequencing data. A single record per CDR3 protein comes from TCRdb applying MiXCR to the PCR reads. The data contain about 770,000 distinct CDR3 sequences, around 42% of them singletons. The sample taken for sequencing was blood. The source of these receptors is a girl aged 10-17 years with multiple sclerosis. Each CDR3 is given with its conserved first and last residue. A D gene is named only where the DNA matches it firmly. Part of the rows lack a size; the others show once, few, many or a class for expanded clones.

D gene,V gene,clone size,J gene,CDR3 protein,CDR3 DNA
TRBD2,TRBV7-9,few,TRBJ2-2,CASSLEAGAGDTGELFF,TGTGCCAGCAGCTTAGAGGCAGGAGCGGGAGACACCGGGGAGCTGTTTTTT
.,TRBV6-1,few,TRBJ2-6,CASSESSGANVLTF,TGTGCCAGCAGTGAGAGCTCTGGGGCCAACGTCCTGACTTTC
TRBD2,TRBV5-4,.,TRBJ2-1,CASSQAGGLTYNEQFF,TGTGCCAGCAGCCAGGCGGGGGGACTCACATACAATGAGCAGTTCTTC
.,TRBV29-1,.,TRBJ1-1,CSAQEDTYTEAFF,TGCAGCGCCCAGGAGGACACCTACACTGAAGCTTTCTTT
.,TRBV4-1,.,TRBJ1-1,CASSQVDSNTEAFF,TGCGCCAGCAGCCAAGTTGACAGCAACACTGAAGCTTTCTTT
TRBD2,TRBV11-2,.,TRBJ2-1,CASSLLAGQNEQFF,TGTGCCAGCAGCTTACTAGCGGGACAGAATGAGCAGTTCTTC
TRBD1,TRBV25-1,many,TRBJ2-5,CASSGLLGQGGETQYF,TGTGCCAGCAGTGGCCTGTTGGGACAGGGAGGAGAGACCCAGTACTTC
.,TRBV28,few,TRBJ1-5,CASSFGTNRVTQPQHF,TGTGCCAGCAGTTTTGGAACCAACAGGGTGACTCAGCCCCAGCATTTT
TRBD1,TRBV27,.,TRBJ1-1,CASSNTGTVYTEAFF,TGTGCCAGCAGTAATACCGGGACAGTGTACACTGAAGCTTTCTTT
.,TRBV29-1,.,TRBJ2-1,CSVPDVVEQFF,TGCAGCGTCCCGGACGTCGTTGAGCAGTTCTTC
TRBD2,TRBV6-1,.,TRBJ2-3,CASSLPSGSTMETDTQYF,TGTGCCAGCAGTCTCCCTAGCGGGAGTACAATGGAGACAGATACGCAGTATTTT
.,TRBV6-5,.,TRBJ2-1,CASRGPNNEQFF,TGTGCCAGCAGAGGGCCCAACAATGAGCAGTTCTTC
.,TRBV6-2/TRBV6-3,few,TRBJ1-5,CASSYGLVSNQPQHF,TGTGCCAGCAGTTACGGACTAGTCAGCAATCAGCCCCAGCATTTT
.,TRBV4-1,few,TRBJ1-1,CASSQDPGMNTEAFF,TGCGCCAGCAGCCAAGATCCCGGGATGAACACTGAAGCTTTCTTT
.,TRBV20-1,.,TRBJ2-1,CSAQSTRWDNEQFF,TGCAGTGCCCAAAGTACGAGGTGGGACAATGAGCAGTTCTTC
.,TRBV7-8,.,TRBJ2-1,CASSLTSLPGGTPRVGQFF,TGTGCCAGCAGTTTGACCAGCTTGCCTGGCGGAACACCAAGGGTCGGGCAGTTCTTC
.,TRBV6-6,few,TRBJ1-1,CASSYSRVTEAFF,TGTGCCAGCAGTTACTCGAGGGTGACTGAAGCTTTCTTT
TRBD1,TRBV15,few,TRBJ2-3,CATSREGQGSDTQYF,TGTGCCACCAGCAGAGAGGGACAGGGGTCAGATACGCAGTATTTT
.,TRBV7-9,.,TRBJ2-5,CASSPVSGDQETQYF,TGTGCCAGCAGCCCCGTTTCAGGGGATCAGGAGACCCAGTACTTC
TRBD1,TRBV2,.,TRBJ2-5,CASSPGQGIEQYF,TGTGCCAGCAGCCCAGGACAGGGCATTGAGCAGTACTTC